This T cell receptor beta chain came from a study of blood T cell repertoires in COVID-19. Background on the study: Samples representing acute and convalescent COVID-19 were sourced from the United States, Italy and Spain. PBMCs, B-cell-depleted T cells, or T cells were the source of the cDNA or gDNA that made up the material.

Original analysis: Nucleated cell counts were estimated from reference gene primer amplification. TCRdb's copy holds only in-frame clones and misses some; the assay was immunoSEQ multiplex PCR. The V and J calls and the clone size are those of that table, but D and trimming were determined from the DNA. The repertoire holds 75,000 or so clones, with around 84% as singletons. Sequencing was performed on peripheral blood. The receptor was isolated from a man aged 45-60 years with acute or convalescent COVID-19.

The CDR3 loop reads CASSREGRETQYF. CDR3 DNA sequence: TGTGCCAGCAGCCGGGAGGGGAGAGAGACCCAGTACTTC. This chain uses TRBV7-8 with TRBJ2-5, with 8 bases that match TRBD2. CDR3 length: 13 residues. Trimming removed 5 bases from V and 4 bases from J; junction bases left unmatched: 3. Germline V gene lookup returns CDR1 SGHVS and CDR2 FQNEAQ.